These 7 T cell receptor beta chains share one sample of origin, sequenced in a study of blood T cells in healthy people across ages. Combining a sample-barcoded 5' primer with a J-beta primer mix, a second PCR ran for about 7 to 11 cycles. Each CDR3 protein is one row after TCRdb ran MiXCR on the 5' RACE reads. The sample consists of a few hundred thousand distinct CDR3 sequences, about 52% of them appearing once. Source material: blood. The receptors come from a man between 60 and 75 years old in good health.

This clonotype was observed at least ten times. A much bigger clone sits one base away, suggesting this may be a read error. The chain uses TRBV5-6 and TRBJ2-4, with 7 positions matching TRBD1. Germline CDR1 reads SGHDT; CDR2 reads YYEEEE. The CDR3 is made up of 15 amino acids. V gave up 6 bases and J gave up 7 bases; unmatched junction bases: 13. The DNA of the CDR3 is TGTGCCAGCACTTCAGTTCGGCAGGGGGTGAACATTCAGTACTTC. Translation gives CASTSVRQGVNIQYF.

This clonotype was picked up a small number of times. The genes are TRBV11-2 and TRBJ2-2, with D perhaps matching TRBD1 (6 bases). CDR3 length equals 16 residues. V gave up 5 bases and J gave up 1 base, with 14 bases separating them. From germline, CDR1 is SGHAT and CDR2 FQNNGV. The CDR3 DNA reads as TGTGCCAGCAGCCCGAAGACAGGTGTGAACACCGGGGAGCTGTTTTTT. Translating gives CASSPKTGVNTGELFF.

Only a few counts were recorded for this clonotype. For the CDR3, the DNA is TGTGCCAGCAAATCTAGCGGGAGGGCCGGCGCCTACGAGCAGTACTTC. It is translated as CASKSSGRAGAYEQYF. This chain uses TRBV6-1 with TRBJ2-5, with 12 nucleotides matching TRBD2. The end of the DNA aligns better with TRBJ2-7, so the J call may be wrong. This CDR3 is 16 amino acids long. Germline lookup yields CDR1 MNHNS and CDR2 SASEGT.

CDR3 sequence (DNA): TGTGCCAGCAGGATCGACATGAGGGGGCAGGGCTATGGCTACACCTTC. This translates into CASRIDMRGQGYGYTF. The genes are TRBV2 and TRBJ1-2; 7 nucleotides align to TRBD1. Trimming removed 6 bases from V and 4 bases from J; junction bases left unmatched: 14. The germline V gene has CDR1 SNHLY and CDR2 FYNNEI. This CDR3 is 16 amino acids long.

This clonotype has a handful of counts. The chain joins TRBV18 to TRBJ1-1; D is possibly TRBD1 (6 bases). The germline gives CDR1 KGHSH, CDR2 LQKENI. V lost 5 bases and J lost 5, with 15 bases in between. The CDR3 spans 14 residues. CDR3 sequence: CASSAGATGTEAFF. CDR3 sequence (DNA): TGTGCCAGCTCAGCAGGGGCCACGGGGACTGAAGCTTTCTTT.

This clonotype was recorded a few times. The chain is built from TRBV5-1 and TRBJ2-4; 9 positions match TRBD1. There are 15 residues in the CDR3. The germline CDR1 and CDR2 sequences are SGHRS and YFSETQ. After removal of 1 base from V and 7 bases from J, the junction contained 6 bases not matched to a gene. CDR3 bases: TGCGCCAGCAGCTTGATACGAGGACAGGGGAACATTCAGTACTTC. This codes for CASSLIRGQGNIQYF.

The CDR3 DNA is TGTGCCAGCAGCTTACCTCAGAGCACAGATACGCAGTATTTT. It encodes CASSLPQSTDTQYF. The gene calls are TRBV11-2 and TRBJ2-3, with D unclear. V was trimmed by 2 bases and J by 0 bases, leaving 6 bases between them. The length of the CDR3 is 14 residues. In germline, CDR1 is SGHAT, CDR2 FQNNGV.